The present entry profiles one TCR beta chain with its context. Repertoires were generated with immunoSEQ multiplex PCR, while TCRdb's copy carries only in-frame clones and drops some. This table has 350,000 or so clones, roughly 90% appearing once. The sample is drawn from a study of blood T cell repertoires in COVID-19. The CDR3 is 18 amino acids. CDR1 and CDR2 from the germline V gene are MGHRA and YSYEKL. Trimming cost V 1 base and J 4 bases; bases outside gene matches: 11. The V and J genes are TRBV4-1 and TRBJ1-1, with 11 bases aligning to TRBD1. This clonotype was sampled from an older woman with COVID-19, enrolled during active disease. Material: peripheral blood. CDR3 DNA: TGCGCCAGCAGCCAAGCACCGGGACAGGGGGTTTTGGGCACTGAAGCTTTCTTT. Translation gives CASSQAPGQGVLGTEAFF.